This TCR beta chain was observed in a study of blood T cell repertoires in COVID-19. Using immunoSEQ multiplex PCR, the repertoire was profiled, and TCRdb retains in-frame clones only, with some absent. Of 470,000 or so clones detected, around nine tenths appear once; the ten largest clones hold roughly 1.9%. The sequence derives from a woman younger than 30 with acute COVID-19. Sequenced material: PBMCs or T cells enriched from blood (not recorded which).

CDR3: CATSRGLNTGELFF. CDR3 sequence (DNA): TGTGCCACTTCGCGGGGGTTAAACACCGGGGAGCTGTTTTTT. The rearrangement links TRBV24-1 to TRBJ2-2, with 7 bases aligning to TRBD2. Germline values: CDR1 KGHDR, CDR2 SFDVKD. After removal of 10 bases from V and 2 bases from J, the junction contained 6 bases not matched to a gene. The CDR3 sequence is 14 residues long.